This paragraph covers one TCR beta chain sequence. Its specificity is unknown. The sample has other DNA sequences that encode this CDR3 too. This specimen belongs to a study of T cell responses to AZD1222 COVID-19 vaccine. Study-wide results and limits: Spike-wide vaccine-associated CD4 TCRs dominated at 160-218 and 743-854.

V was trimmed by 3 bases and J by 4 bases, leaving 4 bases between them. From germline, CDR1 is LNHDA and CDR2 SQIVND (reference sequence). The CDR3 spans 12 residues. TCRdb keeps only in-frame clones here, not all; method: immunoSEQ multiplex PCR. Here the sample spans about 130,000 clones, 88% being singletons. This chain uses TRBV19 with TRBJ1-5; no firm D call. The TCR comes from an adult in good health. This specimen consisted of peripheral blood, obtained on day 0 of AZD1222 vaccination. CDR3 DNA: TGTGCCAGTAGTATTGGAAATCAGCCCCAGCATTTT. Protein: CASSIGNQPQHF.